This T cell receptor beta chain comes out of a study of T cells expressing NK-cell markers. This CDR3 contains 13 residues. The germline V gene has CDR1 DFQATT and CDR2 SNEGSKA (reference sequence). TCRdb reprocessed the 5' RACE reads, keeping one entry per CDR3 protein, no DNA. Its table records 450,000 to 600,000 distinct CDR3 sequences. The TCR originated in a man aged 18-30 years in good health. Sequencing input: blood T cells: a sorted CD56 or NKG2C T cell subset, CD4+ or CD8+ T cells, or bulk PBMC T cells (not recorded which). The chain is built from TRBV20-1 and TRBJ1-1; TCRdb's assignment of TRBD1 cannot be checked, as there is no DNA. This chain's CDR3 is CSARAGRTTEAFF.